What follows are 13 T cell receptor beta chains derived from one specimen sequenced in a study of CD4+ T cells in melanoma. Clones were sequenced by immunoSEQ multiplex PCR, and TCRdb holds only the in-frame ones, with some missing. This table has about 50,000 clones, roughly 89% appearing once. The sequenced sample consisted of peripheral blood. These TCRs come from a human donor with melanoma.

The chain recombines TRBV5-1 with TRBJ1-4, with D perhaps TRBD1 (6 bases). The CDR3 has 16 amino acids. Germline V gives CDR1 SGHRS, CDR2 YFSETQ. V gave up 5 bases and J gave up 7 bases, with 21 bases separating them. The CDR3 is CASSDSTGHLPEKLFF. The DNA for the CDR3 is TGCGCCAGCAGTGATTCTACAGGGCACCTTCCTGAAAAACTGTTTTTT.

The sample holds one count of this clone. The V gene is TRBV5-4, the J gene TRBJ2-1, with 9 bases fitting TRBD2. Germline loops: CDR1 SGHNT, CDR2 YYREEE (reference sequence). CDR3 size: 15 residues. V trimming: 0 bases; J trimming: 5 bases; junction bases outside the gene matches: 3. CDR3 region: CASSLVAGEHNEQFF. CDR3 nucleotides: TGTGCCAGCAGCTTGGTAGCGGGGGAACACAATGAGCAGTTCTTC. The complete variable domain, with remaining parts taken from reference TRBV5-4 and TRBJ2-1, reads ETGVTQSPTHLIKTRGQQVTLRCSSQSGHNTVSWYQQALGQGPQFIFQYYREEENGRGNFPPRFSGLQFPNYSSELNVNALELDDSALYLCASSLVAGEHNEQFFGPGTRLTVL.

The chain recombines TRBV11-3 with TRBJ1-1; D uncertain. The germline gives CDR1 SGHNT, CDR2 YENEEA. This CDR3 is 15 amino acids long. Trimming pared 8 bases from V and 1 base from J, leaving 17 bases between. CDR3 nucleotides: TGTGCCAGCTTCCGTCCACCGAACAGGAACACTGAAGCTTTCTTT. Protein product: CASFRPPNRNTEAFF. Full variable domain (outside the CDR3, taken from reference TRBV11-3 and TRBJ1-1): EAGVVQSPRYKIIEKKQPVAFWCNPISGHNTLYWYLQNLGQGPELLIRYENEEAVDDSQLPKDRFSAERLKGVDSTLKIQPAELGDSAVYLCASFRPPNRNTEAFFGQGTRLTVV.

This clone was picked up a small number of times. The V call is TRBV5-6, the J call TRBJ2-7; no firm D call. The germline V and J ends were trimmed by 3 bases and 1 base, with 11 bases remaining between them. Germline loops: CDR1 SGHDT, CDR2 YYEEEE. CDR3 length equals 14 residues. The CDR3 sequence is CASSSRTESYEQYF. In nucleotides, the CDR3 is TGTGCCAGCAGCTCCAGGACGGAATCCTACGAGCAGTACTTC.

V gene TRBV25-1 combines with J gene TRBJ2-2; D is unclear. Germline CDR1 is MGHDK and CDR2 is SYGVNS. V lost 6 bases and J 2 bases, leaving 13 bases between the germline ends. The CDR3 has 15 residues. The CDR3 DNA reads as TGTGCCAGCAGAATTGGCACAACAAACACCGGGGAGCTGTTTTTT. Translating gives CASRIGTTNTGELFF.

The chain combines TRBV19 with TRBJ2-1; 8 bases align to TRBD2. This CDR3 contains 15 residues. The trim removed 3 bases at V and 9 bases at J, leaving 10 bases unmatched. Germline V gene sequence: CDR1 LNHDA, CDR2 SQIVND (reference sequence). Written as DNA, the CDR3 is TGTGCCAGTAGTATGGTGGGACTAGGTAATCCTGAGCAGTTCTTC. Its protein is CASSMVGLGNPEQFF. Together with reference TRBV19 and TRBJ2-1, the CDR3 gives the full variable domain: DGGITQSPKYLFRKEGQNVTLSCEQNLNHDAMYWYRQDPGQGLRLIYYSQIVNDFQKGDIAEGYSVSREKKESFPLTVTSAQKNPTAFYLCASSMVGLGNPEQFFGPGTRLTVL.

V gene TRBV19 combines with J gene TRBJ2-6; D not certain. V was cut by 7 bases and J by 0 bases, with 10 bases left in between. The CDR3 has 15 residues. Germline assignment: CDR1 LNHDA and CDR2 SQIVND (reference sequence). The CDR3 loop is CASMIWNSGANVLTF. The DNA for the CDR3 is TGTGCCAGTATGATATGGAACTCTGGGGCCAACGTCCTGACTTTC.

V usage is TRBV4-1 and J usage is TRBJ1-2; 9 bases are shared with TRBD1. The V gene end was trimmed by 4 bases and the J gene end by 6 bases; junction bases not matched to a gene: 9. CDR1 is MGHRA, CDR2 YSYEKL, per germline. The CDR3 is made up of 15 amino acids. In DNA, the CDR3 is TGCGCCAGCAGCCCCGGACAGGGGAAGGTGAATGGCTACACCTTC. This codes for CASSPGQGKVNGYTF.

Only one count was recorded for this clone. V and J are TRBV18 and TRBJ2-2; the D gene is possibly TRBD2 (7 bases). Deletions cut 3 bases from V and 0 bases from J, with 14 bases between. The CDR3 sequence is 17 residues long. Germline CDR1 is KGHSH and CDR2 is LQKENI. The CDR3 protein is CASSPRGGPSNTGELFF. The DNA for the CDR3 is TGTGCCAGCTCACCGAGGGGGGGGCCGTCGAACACCGGGGAGCTGTTTTTT.

The chain has TRBV19 and TRBJ2-1; 8 positions agree with TRBD1. The CDR3 contains 14 residues. Germline V CDR1 and CDR2: LNHDA, SQIVND (reference sequence). After removal of 1 base from V and 8 bases from J, the junction contained 4 bases not matched to a gene. CDR3 DNA: TGTGCCAGTAGTATAGGTGACAGGGGCGATGAGCAGTTCTTC. This translates into CASSIGDRGDEQFF.

The V and J genes are TRBV14 and TRBJ2-5; 7 bases map to TRBD1. Germline V lookup: CDR1 SGHDN, CDR2 FVKESK. The CDR3 spans 15 residues. Trimming took 6 bases from V and 2 from J; bases not matched to a gene: 9. This CDR3 reads CASSRMDRRQETQYF. The CDR3 nucleotides read TGTGCCAGCAGTCGCATGGACAGGAGGCAAGAGACCCAGTACTTC.

The rearrangement joins TRBV15 to TRBJ2-2, with TRBD2 identical over 15 bases. V trimming: 3 bases; J trimming: 7 bases; junction bases outside the gene matches: 6. CDR3 size: 17 residues. Germline V gene lookup returns CDR1 LNHNV and CDR2 YYDKDF (reference sequence). The DNA for the CDR3 is TGTGCCACCAGCAGCGGACTAGCGGGGGGGCCGGTCGGGGAGCTGTTTTTT. It specifies CATSSGLAGGPVGELFF.

The rearrangement uses TRBV14 and TRBJ1-3; D gene uncertain. Trimming cost V 8 bases and J 0 bases, with 8 bases left between them. Looked up from germline, CDR1 is SGHDN and CDR2 is FVKESK. This CDR3 has 13 residues. The CDR3 is CASGEHSGNTIYF. The CDR3, as DNA: TGTGCCAGCGGCGAACACTCTGGAAACACCATATATTTT.